A selection of T cell receptor beta chains follows, all from one sample in a study of T cell changes during pregnancy in multiple sclerosis. TCRdb keeps only in-frame clones here, not all; method: immunoSEQ multiplex PCR. The sample consists of 60,000 or so clones, just under 90% of them appearing once. The sequenced sample was peripheral blood from another person, used as feeder cells. These receptors originate from a human donor whose cells served as feeder cells for cultures in a pregnancy study. CDR3s include the opening cysteine and the closing phenylalanine or tryptophan. A D gene is named only where the DNA matches it firmly. The listing skips clone size in some rows; elsewhere it reads once, few, many or a size class.

>TRBJ1-5|TRBV30|NA|NA
TGTGCCTGGAGTGCAACACTGTGGGACTCCAGGTCGAGAGGCAATCAGCCCCAGCATTTT
CAWSATLWDSRSRGNQPQHF
>TRBJ2-7|TRBV7-5|NA|NA
TGTGCCACCATTCCCATCTCCGGGGGGGGGCCTACCTACGAGCAGTACTTC
CATIPISGGGPTYEQYF
>TRBJ1-1|TRBV18|NA|NA
TGTGCCAGCCGACACGCAGGGGTAAGGACTGAAGCTTTCTTT
CASRHAGVRTEAFF
>TRBJ1-4|TRBV4-1|TRBD1|NA
TGCGCCAGCGGAACAGGGGGACCTAATGAAAAACTGTTTTTT
CASGTGGPNEKLFF
>TRBJ2-7|TRBV10-3|NA|NA
TGTGCCATCACCAAGACAGGAGGCGAGCAGTACTTC
CAITKTGGEQYF
>TRBJ1-2|TRBV5-1|TRBD1|NA
TGCGCCAGCAGCGAAGACAGGGTTAACTATGGCTACACCTTC
CASSEDRVNYGYTF
>TRBJ1-1|TRBV19|TRBD1|NA
TGTGCCAGTAGTATAAAAGGTGTAGCGGGACAGACTTTCTTT
CASSIKGVAGQTFF
>TRBJ2-1|TRBV11-3|NA|NA
TGTGCCAGCAGCTTTGGAGACAGTTACAATGAGCAGTTCTTC
CASSFGDSYNEQFF
>TRBJ2-3|TRBV30|NA|NA
TGTGCCTGGGCCCGGGGGACTAGCACAGATACGCAGTATTTT
CAWARGTSTDTQYF
>TRBJ1-1|TRBV7-9|NA|NA
TGTGCCAGCAGCTTAGGGGTGGGACCGCCGAACACTGAAGCTTTCTTT
CASSLGVGPPNTEAFF
>TRBJ2-7|TRBV14|TRBD1|NA
TGTGCCAGCAGCCAAGTCCAGGGGGCTGGAGCGGAGTACTTC
CASSQVQGAGAEYF
>TRBJ1-1|TRBV10-1|NA|once
TGCGCCAGCAGTGAGTCTGCAGGGTCCTCTGAAGCTTTCTTT
CASSESAGSSEAFF
>TRBJ1-5|TRBV19|NA|NA
TGTGCCAGTAGTATAGATCTGAATCAGCCCCAGCATTTT
CASSIDLNQPQHF
>TRBJ2-7|TRBV2|NA|NA
TGTGCCAGCAGCATTGGGACGTATTCCTACGAGCAGTACTTC
CASSIGTYSYEQYF
>TRBJ2-1|TRBV28|NA|once
TGTGCCAGCAGTCTACAGAGGGTCATGCAGTTCTTC
CASSLQRVMQFF
>TRBJ1-2|TRBV6-6|NA|NA
TGTGCCAGCAGTCAATCCCAGGGATCTGGGTATGGCTACACCTTC
CASSQSQGSGYGYTF
>TRBJ2-6|TRBV7-8|TRBD1|NA
TGTGCCAGCAGCTTACCACCTATGGAGGACAGGGGGAGGAATGGGGCCAACGTCCTGACTTTC
CASSLPPMEDRGRNGANVLTF
>TRBJ2-5|TRBV9|NA|once
TGTGCCAGCAGCGTAGAACCCATCTCATCAGCGGAGACCCAGTACTTC
CASSVEPISSAETQYF
>TRBJ1-1|TRBV6-4|TRBD1|NA
TGTGCCAGCAGCCCCGAGGACAGGGTGAACACTGAAGCTTTCTTT
CASSPEDRVNTEAFF
>TRBJ1-4|TRBV25-1|NA|NA
TGTGCCAGCAAAAGGGAGTGGCAGGAAAAACTGTTTTTT
CASKREWQEKLFF
>TRBJ2-6|TRBV2|NA|NA
TGTGCCAGCCCCCCTGGGAGCTCTGGGGCCAACGTCCTGACTTTC
CASPPGSSGANVLTF
>TRBJ2-1|TRBV7-9|NA|NA
TGTGCCAGCAGCTTAGTAGTACTGGGAAACGATGAGCAGTTCTTC
CASSLVVLGNDEQFF
>TRBJ2-2|TRBV28|NA|NA
TGTGCCAGCAGTTGGGGGAGATTCACCGGGGAGCTGTTTTTT
CASSWGRFTGELFF
>TRBJ1-4|TRBV5-1|TRBD1|once
TGCGCCAGCAGCTTGCAGGGGGCTGGGGAAAAACTGTTTTTT
CASSLQGAGEKLFF
>TRBJ1-5|TRBV12-2|NA|few
TGTGCAAGTCGCACCGGGGACAGAATTAGGGATCAGCCCCAGCATTTT
CASRTGDRIRDQPQHF
>TRBJ1-2|TRBV7-9|NA|NA
TGTGCCAGCAGCTTAGGCAGGGGCGGCTACACCTTC
CASSLGRGGYTF
>TRBJ2-3|TRBV5-3|NA|NA
TGTGCCAGAAGCTTGACCCTGTATTTT
CARSLTLYF
>TRBJ2-3|TRBV5-1|NA|NA
TGCGCCAGCAGCTTCTACCCAGGGGAAGATACGCAGTATTTT
CASSFYPGEDTQYF
>TRBJ1-3|TRBV6-5|NA|few
TGTGCCAGCAGTTACTCGGGCAGCTCTGGAAACACCATATATTTT
CASSYSGSSGNTIYF
>TRBJ1-2|TRBV2|NA|NA
TGTGCGGGCGTTCAGTTTCGGACCTTC
CAGVQFRTF
>TRBJ1-3|TRBV9|NA|NA
TGTGCCAGCAGCGTAGAGGGGGGGAACTCTGGAAACACCATATATTTT
CASSVEGGNSGNTIYF
>TRBJ2-7|TRBV6-1|TRBD1|NA
TGTGCCATTTCGGCGGGACAGGGGCCCTACGAGCAGTACTTC
CAISAGQGPYEQYF
>TRBJ1-4|TRBV18|NA|NA
TGTGCCAGCTCACCGGGGGGAAAAGCTGGCGAAAAACTGTTTTTT
CASSPGGKAGEKLFF
>TRBJ2-7|TRBV5-6|NA|NA
TGTGCCAGCAGCTGGGGGGCGGGGTTCGGCGAGCAGTACTTC
CASSWGAGFGEQYF
>TRBJ1-6|TRBV5-6|TRBD1|NA
TGTGCCAGCAGCCGAACGGGACAGGCGGTATTTTTCCACTTT
CASSRTGQAVFFHF
>TRBJ2-2|TRBV30|NA|NA
TGTGCCTGGAGACAGAACACCGGGGAGCTGTTTTTT
CAWRQNTGELFF
>TRBJ2-7|TRBV28|NA|NA
TGTGCCAGCAGTTTGGATACAGGGACCTACGAGCAGTACTTC
CASSLDTGTYEQYF
>TRBJ2-6|TRBV19|NA|NA
TGTGCCAGTAGTCCCCTCACTGGGACAACTATCCACTCTGGGGCCAACGTCCTGACTTTC
CASSPLTGTTIHSGANVLTF
>TRBJ1-1|TRBV11-2|NA|NA
TGTGCCAGCAGCTTAGTGGGAGAAACTGAAGCTTTCTTT
CASSLVGETEAFF